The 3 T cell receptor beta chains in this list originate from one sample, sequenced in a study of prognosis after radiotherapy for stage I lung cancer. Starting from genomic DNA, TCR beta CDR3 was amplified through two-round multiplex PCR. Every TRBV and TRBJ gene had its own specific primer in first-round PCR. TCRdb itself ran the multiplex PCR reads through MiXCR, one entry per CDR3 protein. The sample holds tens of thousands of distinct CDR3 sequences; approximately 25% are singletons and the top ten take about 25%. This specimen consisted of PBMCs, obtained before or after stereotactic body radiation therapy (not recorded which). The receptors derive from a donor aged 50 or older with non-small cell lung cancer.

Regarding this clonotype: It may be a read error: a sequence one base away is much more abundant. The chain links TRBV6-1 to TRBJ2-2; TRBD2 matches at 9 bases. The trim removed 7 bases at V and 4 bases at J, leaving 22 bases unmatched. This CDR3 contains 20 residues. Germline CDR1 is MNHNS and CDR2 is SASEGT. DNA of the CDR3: TGTGCCAGCAAAGCCAAATCTAGTTCGTGCGGGAGGGCCGGCACCGGGGAGCTGTTTTTT. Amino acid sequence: CASKAKSSSCGRAGTGELFF.

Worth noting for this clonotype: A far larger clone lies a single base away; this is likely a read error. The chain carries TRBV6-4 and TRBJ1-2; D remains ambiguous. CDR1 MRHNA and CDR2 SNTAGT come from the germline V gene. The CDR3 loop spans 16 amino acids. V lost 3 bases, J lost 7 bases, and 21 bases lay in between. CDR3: CASSENLLRVLLGYTF. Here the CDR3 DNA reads TGTGCCAGCAGTGAAAATCTCTTGAGAGTGCTCCTTGGCTACACCTTC.

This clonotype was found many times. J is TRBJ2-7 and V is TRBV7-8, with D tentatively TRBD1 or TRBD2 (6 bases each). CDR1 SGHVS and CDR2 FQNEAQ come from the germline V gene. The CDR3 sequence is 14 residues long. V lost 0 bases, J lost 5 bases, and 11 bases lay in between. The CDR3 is CASSLASGAHEQYF. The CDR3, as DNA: TGTGCCAGCAGCTTAGCGTCGGGGGCCCACGAGCAGTACTTC.